This is a list of T cell receptor beta chains from one sample in a study of blood T cell repertoires in COVID-19. Profiling relied on immunoSEQ multiplex PCR, and the TCRdb table lists in-frame clones only, not all of them. Found here are about 150,000 clones, around 83% of them singletons; the top ten hold 8.9%. What was sequenced was peripheral blood. The receptors derive from a man aged 30 to 45 with COVID-19, enrolled during active disease. Each CDR3 is given with its conserved first and last residue. The D gene is left open where the match is weak. Clone size is stated in some rows and not others, as once, few, many or a class when expanded.

TRBV19	.	TRBJ1-2	.	CASSIQGSNDYTF	TGTGCCAGTAGTATTCAGGGGTCAAATGACTACACCTTC
TRBV28	.	TRBJ1-2	.	CASSLRGYGYTF	TGTGCCAGCAGTTTACGCGGCTATGGCTACACCTTC
TRBV19	.	TRBJ2-3	.	CASSMVADFTDTQYF	TGTGCCAGTAGTATGGTGGCAGATTTCACAGATACGCAGTATTTT
TRBV5-4	.	TRBJ1-2	.	CASSLAAEGGYTF	TGTGCCAGCAGCTTGGCCGCGGAGGGGGGCTACACCTTC
TRBV30	.	TRBJ2-7	.	CAWSLKGFSQQYF	TGTGCCTGGAGTCTAAAGGGGTTTAGTCAGCAGTACTTC
TRBV7-2	TRBD2	TRBJ2-1	large	CASSPGLAGANEQFF	TGTGCCAGCAGCCCGGGACTAGCGGGAGCCAATGAGCAGTTCTTC
TRBV24-1	.	TRBJ2-5	.	CATSDTQVLQETQYF	TGTGCCACCAGTGACACACAGGTTCTACAAGAGACCCAGTACTTC
TRBV18	TRBD2	TRBJ2-2	.	CASSPPGLAGDGELFF	TGTGCCAGCTCACCACCGGGACTAGCGGGAGACGGGGAGCTGTTTTTT
TRBV24-1	.	TRBJ2-1	.	CATGREWNNEQFF	TGTGCCACCGGCCGGGAGTGGAACAATGAGCAGTTCTTC
TRBV12-3/TRBV12-4	.	TRBJ2-1	.	CASSYHEQFF	TGTGCCAGCAGCTACCATGAGCAGTTCTTC
TRBV9	TRBD1	TRBJ1-1	.	CASSVNNILGTANTEAFF	TGTGCCAGCAGCGTAAACAATATCCTTGGGACAGCGAACACTGAAGCTTTCTTT
TRBV19	TRBD2	TRBJ2-1	.	CASSPAGDYNEQFF	TGTGCCAGTAGTCCAGCGGGAGACTACAATGAGCAGTTCTTC
TRBV4-1	.	TRBJ1-2	.	CASSQPGYPDGYTF	TGCGCCAGCAGCCAACCGGGGTATCCTGATGGCTACACCTTC
TRBV6-5	.	TRBJ1-4	.	CASSYVFGEKLFF	TGTGCCAGCAGTTACGTGTTCGGTGAAAAACTGTTTTTT
TRBV6-5	TRBD2	TRBJ2-5	.	CASTSGRKTQYF	TGTGCCAGCACTAGCGGGAGGAAGACCCAGTACTTC
TRBV7-2	.	TRBJ1-1	.	CASSLSLKGFTEAFF	TGTGCCAGCAGCTTATCCCTTAAGGGGTTCACTGAAGCTTTCTTT
TRBV27	.	TRBJ1-5	.	CASSSQGQQPQHF	TGTGCCAGCAGTTCGCAGGGTCAGCAGCCCCAGCATTTT
TRBV6-5	TRBD1	TRBJ1-1	.	CASSLGQLEGEAFF	TGTGCCAGCAGTTTGGGACAGCTAGAGGGTGAAGCTTTCTTT
TRBV9	.	TRBJ1-3	.	CASSPGVGSGNTIYF	TGTGCCAGCAGCCCAGGGGTTGGCTCTGGAAACACCATATATTTT
TRBV19	.	TRBJ2-7	.	CASTPSSGAYEQYF	TGTGCCAGTACTCCCTCCAGCGGCGCCTACGAGCAGTACTTC
TRBV2	.	TRBJ1-3	.	CASTSRGGFGNTIYF	TGTGCCAGCACCTCAAGGGGGGGCTTTGGAAACACCATATATTTT
TRBV11-3	TRBD2	TRBJ2-3	.	CASSLATSGSTQYF	TGTGCCAGCAGCTTAGCGACTAGCGGGAGCACGCAGTATTTT
TRBV5-1	TRBD1	TRBJ1-5	.	CASSAGTGDQPQHF	TGCGCCAGCAGCGCAGGGACAGGGGATCAGCCCCAGCATTTT
TRBV5-6	TRBD1	TRBJ1-5	.	CASSQGQDQPQHF	TGTGCCAGCAGCCAGGGACAGGATCAGCCCCAGCATTTT
TRBV5-6	.	TRBJ1-6	.	CASSLVKGRSSPLHF	TGTGCCAGCAGCTTGGTTAAGGGGCGAAGTTCACCCCTCCACTTT
TRBV18	.	TRBJ2-1	.	CASSQQGGKVDNEQFF	TGTGCCAGCTCACAGCAAGGCGGGAAAGTGGACAATGAGCAGTTCTTC
TRBV28	.	TRBJ1-3	.	CASSYGQLNSGNTIYF	TGTGCCAGCAGCTACGGACAGCTGAACTCTGGAAACACCATATATTTT
TRBV2	TRBD2	TRBJ2-5	.	CASSVGGFGETQYF	TGTGCCAGCAGTGTGGGAGGGTTCGGAGAGACCCAGTACTTC
TRBV24-1	.	TRBJ2-5	.	CATSDFGRGETQYF	TGTGCCACCAGTGATTTTGGGAGGGGGGAGACCCAGTACTTC
TRBV10-3	TRBD2	TRBJ2-1	.	CAISESRLAGYNNEQFF	TGTGCCATCAGTGAGTCGAGACTAGCGGGATATAACAATGAGCAGTTCTTC
TRBV30	.	TRBJ2-2	.	CAWTGDGTGELFF	TGTGCCTGGACGGGGGACGGCACCGGGGAGCTGTTTTTT
TRBV7-2	.	TRBJ1-2	.	CASSRNTASGYTF	TGTGCCAGCAGCCGAAATACCGCGTCCGGCTACACCTTC
TRBV28	.	TRBJ1-6	.	CASSSGKSSYNSPLHF	TGTGCCAGCAGTTCCGGGAAGAGTTCCTATAATTCACCCCTCCACTTT
TRBV7-9	TRBD1	TRBJ2-2	.	CASWTGVRSSGELFF	TGTGCCAGTTGGACAGGGGTTAGAAGCTCCGGGGAGCTGTTTTTT
TRBV7-9	.	TRBJ1-3	.	CASSSFAGPEVDTIYF	TGTGCCAGCAGCTCATTTGCGGGACCTGAAGTAGACACCATATATTTT
TRBV6-2/TRBV6-3	TRBD2	TRBJ2-3	.	CASSTNPSGGGIRDTQYF	TGTGCCAGCAGCACCAACCCTAGCGGGGGGGGGATACGAGATACGCAGTATTTT
TRBV28	TRBD2	TRBJ2-5	.	CASTPAGGQETQYF	TGTGCCAGCACCCCAGCGGGGGGACAAGAGACCCAGTACTTC
TRBV5-6	.	TRBJ2-5	.	CASSPVLVAPQETQYF	TGTGCCAGCAGCCCCGTGTTAGTAGCCCCACAAGAGACCCAGTACTTC
TRBV30	TRBD1	TRBJ1-2	.	CAVGDRTYYGYTF	TGTGCTGTAGGGGACAGGACCTACTATGGCTACACCTTC
TRBV28	.	TRBJ2-2	.	CASTTLRGELFF	TGTGCCAGCACCACCCTGAGGGGGGAGCTGTTTTTT
TRBV6-6	.	TRBJ2-7	.	CASSYSWEAPREQYF	TGTGCCAGCAGTTACTCGTGGGAGGCCCCGAGGGAACAGTACTTC
TRBV4-1	.	TRBJ2-7	.	CASSPRSISYEQYF	TGCGCCAGCAGTCCCCGGAGTATCTCCTACGAGCAGTACTTC
TRBV30	TRBD2	TRBJ2-7	.	CAWSVASGNDEQYF	TGTGCCTGGAGTGTAGCTAGCGGGAACGACGAGCAGTACTTC
TRBV18	.	TRBJ2-7	.	CASSPREEQYF	TGTGCCAGCTCACCACGCGAAGAGCAGTACTTC
TRBV6-4	TRBD2	TRBJ2-3	.	CASSVLAGATDTQYF	TGTGCCAGCAGTGTACTAGCGGGAGCCACAGATACGCAGTATTTT
TRBV11-1	TRBD1	TRBJ2-1	.	CASSLTDRGPHEQFF	TGTGCCAGCAGCCTAACGGACAGGGGGCCGCATGAGCAGTTCTTC
TRBV30	.	TRBJ2-5	.	CAWSVRGEVEETQYF	TGTGCCTGGAGTGTACGTGGGGAGGTAGAGGAGACCCAGTACTTC